These 30 T cell receptor beta chains were sequenced from one sample in a study of identifying expanded T cells in peripheral blood. Assay: immunoSEQ multiplex PCR; the TCRdb copy retains only in-frame clones and omits some. The sample includes approximately 75,000 clones, under 90% seen only once; the top ten take under 3.5%. Sequencing used blood. The source is a person aged 18 to 70 in good health.

This chain uses TRBV19 with TRBJ2-2, with 9 bases fitting TRBD1. Germline-derived CDR1 and CDR2 are LNHDA and SQIVND (reference sequence). There are 16 residues in the CDR3. The junction had 10 bases not matched to a gene; V was cut back by 10 bases and J by 1 base. CDR3 loop: CATEKKGQGNTGELFF. The DNA for the CDR3 is TGTGCCACCGAAAAAAAGGGACAGGGGAACACCGGGGAGCTGTTTTTT. Full variable domain (outside the CDR3, taken from reference TRBV19 and TRBJ2-2): DGGITQSPKYLFRKEGQNVTLSCEQNLNHDAMYWYRQDPGQGLRLIYYSQIVNDFQKGDIAEGYSVSREKKESFPLTVTSAQKNPTAFYLCATEKKGQGNTGELFFGEGSRLTVL.

The rearrangement joins TRBV11-3 to TRBJ2-1; D is unclear. Per germline, CDR1 SGHNT and CDR2 YENEEA. The CDR3 sequence is 16 residues long. Trimming removed 1 base at V and 2 bases at J, with 12 bases between. CDR3: CASSLGLPETYNEQFF. The CDR3 region has the DNA TGTGCCAGCAGCTTAGGGCTTCCCGAAACCTACAATGAGCAGTTCTTC.

The rearrangement uses TRBV30 and TRBJ2-3; tentatively, D is TRBD2 (6 bases). This CDR3 region has 12 residues. CDR1 and CDR2 from the germline V gene are GTSNPN and SVGIG (reference sequence). V was clipped by 4 bases and J by 6 bases, with 11 bases between them. DNA of the CDR3: TGTGCCTGGAAGGAGGGCAGCGATACGCAGTATTTT. It codes for CAWKEGSDTQYF.

This chain joins TRBV5-1 and TRBJ2-3, with 9 positions matching TRBD1. The V gene's germline CDR1 is SGHRS and CDR2 YFSETQ. The CDR3 is 13 residues long. J gave up 5 bases and V 4 bases, and 2 bases lay outside the gene matches. As DNA, the CDR3 is TGCGCCAGCAGCAGGGACAGGGTAGATACGCAGTATTTT. Translation gives CASSRDRVDTQYF.

The chain carries TRBV28 and TRBJ2-7; 9 bases are shared with TRBD1. The trim removed 4 bases at V and 7 bases at J, leaving 8 bases unmatched. This CDR3 contains 14 residues. Looked up from germline, CDR1 is MDHEN and CDR2 is SYDVKM. CDR3 sequence: CASSSGTGLREQYF. CDR3 bases: TGTGCCAGCAGTTCCGGGACAGGGCTGAGGGAGCAGTACTTC.

The rearrangement joins TRBV6-6 to TRBJ2-5, with TRBD2 matching 7 bases. The ends lost 6 bases at V and 5 bases at J; junction bases unmatched: 3. Germline V gene sequence: CDR1 MNHNY, CDR2 SVGAGI (reference sequence). The length of the CDR3 is 12 residues. The CDR3 bases are TGTGCCAGCAGGGACGGGGGGGAGACCCAGTACTTC. Translation gives CASRDGGETQYF.

The rearrangement uses TRBV11-2 and TRBJ2-5; D not resolved. In germline, CDR1 is SGHAT, CDR2 FQNNGV. CDR3 length: 12 residues. The V end was cut by 5 bases, the J end by 5 bases, with 9 bases between. In DNA form, the CDR3 reads TGTGCCAGCAGCGCCCCCACGGAGACCCAGTACTTC. This translates into CASSAPTETQYF. Full variable domain (outside the CDR3, taken from reference TRBV11-2 and TRBJ2-5): EAGVAQSPRYKIIEKRQSVAFWCNPISGHATLYWYQQILGQGPKLLIQFQNNGVVDDSQLPKDRFSAERLKGVDSTLKIQPAKLEDSAVYLCASSAPTETQYFGPGTRLLVL.

The chain recombines TRBV25-1 with TRBJ2-7; unclear D gene. This CDR3 is 14 amino acids long. Germline V gene sequence: CDR1 MGHDK, CDR2 SYGVNS. Between the trimmed V and J ends, which lost 1 base and 4 bases, there was a span of 11 bases. This CDR3 is CASSESAPPYEQYF. The CDR3 DNA reads as TGTGCCAGCAGTGAATCCGCCCCTCCTTACGAGCAGTACTTC.

This chain joins TRBV25-1 and TRBJ2-1; 7 bases agree with TRBD1. Trimming at V came to 2 bases and at J to 7 bases, leaving 8 bases not matched to a gene. This CDR3 region has 15 residues. The germline gives CDR1 MGHDK, CDR2 SYGVNS. In DNA form, the CDR3 reads TGTGCCAGCAGTGAACGCAGGGGGAGAGGGAATGAGCAGTTCTTC. Protein: CASSERRGRGNEQFF.

The V gene is TRBV30, the J gene TRBJ1-2, with 7 bases matching TRBD1. CDR3 length equals 13 residues. J gave up 8 bases and V 0 bases, and 6 bases lay outside the gene matches. Germline values: CDR1 GTSNPN, CDR2 SVGIG (reference sequence). This CDR3 reads CAWSVADRTGYTF. DNA of the CDR3: TGTGCCTGGAGTGTCGCGGACAGGACCGGCTACACCTTC.

The sample holds one count of this clone. The chain joins TRBV27 to TRBJ1-2; TRBD1 agrees at 7 bases. CDR3 length: 17 residues. V lost 2 bases to trimming and J lost 4 bases; unmatched junction nucleotides: 13. Germline CDR1 is MNHEY and CDR2 is SMNVEV (reference sequence). The CDR3 nucleotides are TGTGCCAGCAGTTTACAGGGGGTGAAAGGGCGACCCTATGGCTACACCTTC. It codes for CASSLQGVKGRPYGYTF.

This rearrangement joins TRBV29-1 to TRBJ1-1, with 7 bases fitting TRBD1. The germline CDR1 and CDR2 sequences are SQVTM and ANQGSEA. J gave up 2 bases and V 6 bases, and 6 bases lay outside the gene matches. The CDR3 has 13 residues. This chain's CDR3 is CSVEPGGNTEAFF. CDR3 DNA: TGCAGCGTGGAACCAGGGGGAAACACTGAAGCTTTCTTT.

The chain couples TRBV10-3 to TRBJ2-7; 8 bases align to TRBD1. Germline CDR1 ENHRY, CDR2 SYGVKD. This CDR3 has 15 amino acids. Trimming removed 4 bases from V and 4 bases from J; junction bases left unmatched: 9. CDR3 sequence reads: CAISGKSGGAYEQYF. As DNA, the CDR3 is TGTGCCATCAGTGGAAAATCAGGGGGCGCGTACGAGCAGTACTTC.

The chain has TRBV18 and TRBJ1-4; D call uncertain. The V gene lost 1 base and the J gene lost 3 bases, with 6 bases spanning the gap. The CDR3 runs 14 residues. Germline V gene data show CDR1 as KGHSH and CDR2 as LQKENI. The CDR3 region is CASSPQGSNEKLFF. The CDR3 coding sequence is TGTGCCAGCTCACCACAGGGCTCTAATGAAAAACTGTTTTTT. Looking up the rest from reference TRBV18 and TRBJ1-4 gives the full variable domain: NAGVMQNPRHLVRRRGQEARLRCSPMKGHSHVYWYRQLPEEGLKFMVYLQKENIIDESGMPKERFSAEFPKEGPSILRIQQVVRGDSAAYFCASSPQGSNEKLFFGSGTQLSVL.

The gene calls are TRBV7-8 and TRBJ1-3; D unclear. The CDR3 sequence is 15 residues long. V lost 1 base to trimming and J lost 0 bases, with 7 bases between them. Germline CDR1 reads SGHVS; CDR2 reads FQNEAQ. As DNA, the CDR3 is TGTGCCAGCAGCTTAGTACCCGTCTCTGGAAACACCATATATTTT. Translating it yields CASSLVPVSGNTIYF.

The chain uses TRBV30 and TRBJ1-5, with D tentatively TRBD1 (5 bases). Germline lookup yields CDR1 GTSNPN and CDR2 SVGIG (reference sequence). The CDR3 runs 17 residues. The ends were cut back, 0 bases at V and 0 bases at J, with 15 bases in the middle. CDR3 nucleotides: TGTGCCTGGAGTGTGAAAAGGGGTCTAACTAGCAATCAGCCCCAGCATTTT. It yields the protein CAWSVKRGLTSNQPQHF.

This clone was picked up one time. The CDR3 region is CASSLSGAQPQHF. In DNA form, the CDR3 reads TGTGCCAGCAGCTTATCGGGGGCACAGCCCCAGCATTTT. The chain recombines TRBV7-8 with TRBJ1-5; TRBD1 might be the D (6 bases). The CDR3 has 13 amino acids. CDR1 is SGHVS and CDR2 is FQNEAQ in the germline V gene. V lost 2 bases, J lost 7 bases, and 9 bases lay in between. Full variable domain (rest looked up from reference TRBV7-8 and TRBJ1-5): GAGVSQSPRYKVAKRGQDVALRCDPISGHVSLFWYQQALGQGPEFLTYFQNEAQLDKSGLPSDRFFAERPEGSVSTLKIQRTQQEDSAVYLCASSLSGAQPQHFGDGTRLSIL.

J is TRBJ1-1 and V is TRBV5-1; 8 nucleotides match TRBD1. This CDR3 contains 15 residues. Unmatched junction bases numbered 6, after V lost 2 bases and J lost 3 bases. Germline V CDR1 and CDR2: SGHRS, YFSETQ. CDR3 residues: CASSFQGASDTEAFF. CDR3 DNA sequence: TGCGCCAGCAGCTTCCAGGGGGCGTCTGACACTGAAGCTTTCTTT. The complete variable domain, with remaining parts taken from reference TRBV5-1 and TRBJ1-1, reads KAGVTQTPRYLIKTRGQQVTLSCSPISGHRSVSWYQQTPGQGLQFLFEYFSETQRNKGNFPGRFSGRQFSNSRSEMNVSTLELGDSALYLCASSFQGASDTEAFFGQGTRLTVV.

CDR3 nucleotide sequence: TGTGCCAGCAGCCCTGGCGGGACAGTCGCCTACGAGCAGTACTTC. Its protein product is CASSPGGTVAYEQYF. The chain is built from TRBV7-2 and TRBJ2-7; D perhaps matches TRBD1 (7 bases). CDR3 length equals 15 residues. Trimming removed 5 bases at V and 2 bases at J, with 16 bases between. The V gene's germline CDR1 is SGHTA and CDR2 FQGNSA. The full variable domain, rest sourced from reference TRBV7-2 and TRBJ2-7, is GAGVSQSPSNKVTEKGKDVELRCDPISGHTALYWYRQSLGQGLEFLIYFQGNSAPDKSGLPSDRFSAERTGGSVSTLTIQRTQQEDSAVYLCASSPGGTVAYEQYFGPGTRLTVT.

The genes are TRBV20-1 and TRBJ2-3; D is undetermined. Germline V lookup: CDR1 DFQATT, CDR2 SNEGSKA (reference sequence). The CDR3 totals 9 residues. CDR3 bases: TGCACCCCGGAAATCGCGCAGTATTTT. This encodes CTPEIAQYF.

About this clone: Other DNA sequences in this specimen translate into the identical CDR3. The chain joins TRBV7-2 to TRBJ1-1, with D hard to call. Trimming shortened V by 2 bases and J by 5 bases, and 15 bases separated the two germline ends. Germline CDR1 reads SGHTA; CDR2 reads FQGNSA. The CDR3 length is 15 residues. DNA for the CDR3: TGTGCCAGCAGCTTAAGAGAGGTCGGCAGAACTGAAGCTTTCTTT. It is translated as CASSLREVGRTEAFF.

V and J are TRBV9 and TRBJ2-2; a weak D match, TRBD1 (5 bases). From germline, CDR1 is SGDLS and CDR2 YYNGEE. V was clipped by 4 bases and J by 0 bases, with 7 bases between them. The CDR3 totals 14 residues. CDR3 nucleotides: TGTGCCAGCAGCACGACAGCGAACACCGGGGAGCTGTTTTTT. Its protein product is CASSTTANTGELFF.

This clone was detected once. This chain connects TRBV18 to TRBJ2-1, with TRBD2 matching 7 bases. With V trimmed by 0 bases and J by 4 bases, 12 bases remained unmatched. Germline values: CDR1 KGHSH, CDR2 LQKENI. There are 18 residues in the CDR3. CDR3 sequence: CASSPPGPLAEKYNEQFF. As DNA, the CDR3 is TGTGCCAGCTCACCACCGGGCCCCCTAGCGGAAAAATACAATGAGCAGTTCTTC.

The CDR3 region has the DNA TGTGCCAGTAGTATACCGAGACAGACTGAAGCTTTCTTT. Encoded protein: CASSIPRQTEAFF. The chain combines TRBV19 with TRBJ1-1, with D perhaps TRBD1 (5 bases). Trimming cost V 2 bases and J 5 bases, with 9 bases left between them. Per germline, CDR1 LNHDA and CDR2 SQIVND (reference sequence). This CDR3 region has 13 residues.

This chain connects TRBV6-6 to TRBJ1-5; a weak D match, TRBD1 (5 bases). The CDR3 covers 14 residues. The V gene's germline CDR1 is MNHNY and CDR2 SVGAGI (reference sequence). Trimming pared 8 bases from V and 0 bases from J, leaving 11 bases between. For the CDR3, the DNA is TGTGCCAGCTGGGGCAGTGTTAGCAATCAGCCCCAGCATTTT. Its translation: CASWGSVSNQPQHF.

The chain employs TRBV21-1 and TRBJ1-6. TRBV21-1 corresponds to a pseudogene. CDR3 size: 14 residues. CDR3 loop: CASYGLPGPRALHF. For the CDR3, the DNA is TGTGCCAGCTATGGACTGCCCGGGCCTCGGGCCCTCCACTTT.

J is TRBJ2-3 and V is TRBV5-4; D may be TRBD1 (6 bases). The V and J ends lost 0 bases and 2 bases respectively, with 10 bases between them. The CDR3 length is 15 residues. The germline V gene encodes CDR1 SGHNT and CDR2 YYREEE (reference sequence). CDR3 residues: CASSLAGDATDTQYF. Here the CDR3 DNA reads TGTGCCAGCAGCTTGGCAGGGGACGCCACAGATACGCAGTATTTT.

The J gene is TRBJ2-5, the V gene TRBV7-9, with a tentative D call TRBD1 (6 bases). The CDR3 is made up of 17 amino acids. The germline V gene encodes CDR1 SEHNR and CDR2 FQNEAQ (reference sequence). The ends were cut back, 6 bases at V and 1 base at J, with 21 bases in the middle. CDR3 bases: TGTGCCAGCAGGCTTAGGGGGACGGGGAGCGGCCAAGAGACCCAGTACTTC. Its translation is CASRLRGTGSGQETQYF.

The chain carries TRBV30 and TRBJ2-7; 11 bases align to TRBD1. The junction had 3 bases not matched to a gene; V was cut back by 2 bases and J by 3 bases. The length of the CDR3 is 14 residues. Germline V CDR1 and CDR2: GTSNPN, SVGIG (reference sequence). The CDR3, as DNA: TGTGCCTGGAGTCGGGACAGGGGGTTCTACGAGCAGTACTTC. It specifies CAWSRDRGFYEQYF.

This clone was observed a single time. This chain links TRBV27 with TRBJ2-1; 11 bases agree with TRBD2. The J segment lost 10 bases and the V segment lost 6 bases, leaving 8 bases of the junction unmatched. This CDR3 spans 14 amino acids. Germline lookup yields CDR1 MNHEY and CDR2 SMNVEV (reference sequence). The CDR3 spells CASSFTSGRNEQFF. CDR3 nucleotide sequence: TGTGCCAGCAGCTTCACTAGCGGGAGAAACGAGCAGTTCTTC.